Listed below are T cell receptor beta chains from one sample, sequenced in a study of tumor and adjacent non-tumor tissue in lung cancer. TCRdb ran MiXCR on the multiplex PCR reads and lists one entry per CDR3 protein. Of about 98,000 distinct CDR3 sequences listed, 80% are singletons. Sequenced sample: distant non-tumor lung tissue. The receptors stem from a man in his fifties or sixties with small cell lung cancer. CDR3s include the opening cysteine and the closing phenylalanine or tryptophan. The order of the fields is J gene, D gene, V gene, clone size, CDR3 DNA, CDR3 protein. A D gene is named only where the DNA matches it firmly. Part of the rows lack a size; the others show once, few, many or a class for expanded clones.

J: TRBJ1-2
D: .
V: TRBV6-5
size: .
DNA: TGTGCCAGCAGTTATAATGGCGGCAAGGCCTATGACTACACCTTC
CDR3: CASSYNGGKAYDYTF

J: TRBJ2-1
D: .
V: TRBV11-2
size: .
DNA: TGTGCCAGCAGCTTAGTGACGGCCCAGAGCTCCTGCAATGAGCAGCTCTTC
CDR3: CASSLVTAQSSCNEQLF

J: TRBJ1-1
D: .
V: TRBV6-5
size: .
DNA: TGTGCCAGCGCGGGGCCCGGACACACTGTAGCTTTCTTT
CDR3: CASAGPGHTVAFF

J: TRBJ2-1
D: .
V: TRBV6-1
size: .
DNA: TGTGCCAGCAGTGAACTGGGGGGGGGCGCCTACAATGAGCAGTTCTTC
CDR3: CASSELGGGAYNEQFF

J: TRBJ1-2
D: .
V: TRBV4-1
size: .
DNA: TGCGCCAGCAGCCAAGATGAGCAGAGTGGTTATGGCCACACCTTC
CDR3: CASSQDEQSGYGHTF

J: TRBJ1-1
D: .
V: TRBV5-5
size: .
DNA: TGCGCCAGCAGCTTGTCATCGAACACTGCAGCTTTCTTT
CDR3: CASSLSSNTAAFF

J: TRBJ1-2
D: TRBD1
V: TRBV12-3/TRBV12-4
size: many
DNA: TGTGCCAGCACTCATGGGGACAGTCACTATGGCTACACCTTC
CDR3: CASTHGDSHYGYTF

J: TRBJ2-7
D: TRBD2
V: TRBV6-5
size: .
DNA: TGTGCCATCAGTTACCACGGGACTAGCGGGAGAATATACGAGCAGTACTTC
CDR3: CAISYHGTSGRIYEQYF

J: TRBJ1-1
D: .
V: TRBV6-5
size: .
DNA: TGTGCCATCAGTGACTTGATAGTCGATAACACTGAAGCTTTCTTT
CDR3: CAISDLIVDNTEAFF

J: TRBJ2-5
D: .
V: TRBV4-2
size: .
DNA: TGTGCCATCAACGAAGAAGCAGAAGAGACCCAGTACTTC
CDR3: CAINEEAEETQYF

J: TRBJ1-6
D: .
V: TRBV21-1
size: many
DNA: TGTGCCAGCAGCGGGACAGGGTCCTATAATTCACCCCTCCACTTT
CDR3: CASSGTGSYNSPLHF

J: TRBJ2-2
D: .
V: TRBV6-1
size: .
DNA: TGTGCCAGTTGGGGCCCCGCGAACTCCGGGGAGCTGTTTTTT
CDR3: CASWGPANSGELFF

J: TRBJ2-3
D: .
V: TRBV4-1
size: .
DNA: TGCGCCAGCAACCAGCAGGTTCGGGATACGCGGTATTTT
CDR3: CASNQQVRDTRYF

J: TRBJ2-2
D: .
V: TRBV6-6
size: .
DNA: TGTACCAGCAGTAACTCGAACACCGGGGAGCTGTTTTTT
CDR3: CTSSNSNTGELFF

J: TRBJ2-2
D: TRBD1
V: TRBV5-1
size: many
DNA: TGCGCCAGCAGCTGGCCTCGGGGACAGGGGAACACCGGGGAGCTGTTTTTT
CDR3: CASSWPRGQGNTGELFF

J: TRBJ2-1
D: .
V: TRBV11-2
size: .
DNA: TGTGCCAGCAGCATAGAGTCATGGTTGGTTGAGCAGTTCTTC
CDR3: CASSIESWLVEQFF

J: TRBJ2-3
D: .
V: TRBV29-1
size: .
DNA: TGCAGCGTTGACTCAGCTTGCACAGATACGCAGTATTTT
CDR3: CSVDSACTDTQYF

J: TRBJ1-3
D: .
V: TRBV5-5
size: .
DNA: TGTGCAAGCAGAAATAGGGTTGCTCCGGGAAACACCATATATTTT
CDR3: CASRNRVAPGNTIYF

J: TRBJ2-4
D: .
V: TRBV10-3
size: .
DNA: TGTGCCATCAGTGAACCCGCTTTAGCCAATAACATTCAGAACTTC
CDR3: CAISEPALANNIQNF

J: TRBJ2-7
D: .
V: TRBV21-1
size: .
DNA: TGTGCCAGCAGCAAACTGGCACGTACCTACGAGCAGTACTTC
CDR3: CASSKLARTYEQYF

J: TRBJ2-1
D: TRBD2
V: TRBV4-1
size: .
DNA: TGCGCTGGCGCGAATCCGACTAGCGGGGGCTTTTACAATGAGCAGTTCTTC
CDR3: CAGANPTSGGFYNEQFF

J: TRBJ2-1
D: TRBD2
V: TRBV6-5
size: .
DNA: TGTACCAGTGGCCTAGCGGTGGGGGGTAATGAGCAGTTCTTC
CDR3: CTSGLAVGGNEQFF

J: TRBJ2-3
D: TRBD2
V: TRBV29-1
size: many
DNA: TGCAGCGTTGAATGGCGGGGGTCTGGCACAGATACGCAGTATTTT
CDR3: CSVEWRGSGTDTQYF

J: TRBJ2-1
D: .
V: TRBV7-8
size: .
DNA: TGTGCCAGTAGCTTCGACCGTATGGAGGAGGAGTTCTTC
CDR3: CASSFDRMEEEFF

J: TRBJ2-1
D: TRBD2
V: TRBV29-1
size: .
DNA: TGCAGCGTTGTCGGGCGGGAGAGGAATAATGAGCAGATCTTT
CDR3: CSVVGRERNNEQIF

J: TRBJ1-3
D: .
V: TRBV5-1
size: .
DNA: TGCGTCAGCAGCTTGACCACCGGCGGAAACACCATATATTTT
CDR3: CVSSLTTGGNTIYF

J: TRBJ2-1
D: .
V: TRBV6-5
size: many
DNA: TGTGCCAGCAGTTACTCGAAGCAGGGGGGGCCGAGGAATGAGCAGTTCTTC
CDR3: CASSYSKQGGPRNEQFF

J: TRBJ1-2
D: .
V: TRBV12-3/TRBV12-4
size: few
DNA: TGTGTCAGCACAACGACAGACCATTCGAACGATGGCTACACCTTC
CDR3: CVSTTTDHSNDGYTF

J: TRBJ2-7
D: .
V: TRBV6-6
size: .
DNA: TGTGCCAGCAGTTACACCAGATCCATCTACGAGCAGTACTTC
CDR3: CASSYTRSIYEQYF

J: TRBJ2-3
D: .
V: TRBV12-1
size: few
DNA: TGTGCCAGTAGCTTTGCCCAGACAGGGTATCGTCTCACAGATATGCAGTATTTT
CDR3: CASSFAQTGYRLTDMQYF

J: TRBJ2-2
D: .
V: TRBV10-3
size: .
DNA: TGTCCCATCAGTGGAGGATCTGACACCGGGGAGCTGTTTTTT
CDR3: CPISGGSDTGELFF

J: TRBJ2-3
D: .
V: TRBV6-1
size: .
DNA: TGTGCCAACACCGCACCTAGCGAAGGAACAGATACACAGTATTTT
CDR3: CANTAPSEGTDTQYF

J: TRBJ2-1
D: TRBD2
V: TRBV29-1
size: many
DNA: TGCAGCGTTGAAGTCGGGACTAGCGGGAGCAATGAGCAGTTCTTC
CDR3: CSVEVGTSGSNEQFF

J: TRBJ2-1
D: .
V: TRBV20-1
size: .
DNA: TGCACTGCCACCCGTACTAGGGTGGGCAATGAGCAATTCTTC
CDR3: CTATRTRVGNEQFF

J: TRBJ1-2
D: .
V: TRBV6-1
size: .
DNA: TGTGCCGGCAGTGAAGCGTACGGGTCGTTCACCTTC
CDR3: CAGSEAYGSFTF

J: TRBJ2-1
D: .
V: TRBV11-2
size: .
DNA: TGTGCCAGCAGCGCCCACGATAACTCCTTCTACAATGACCAGTTCTTC
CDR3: CASSAHDNSFYNDQFF

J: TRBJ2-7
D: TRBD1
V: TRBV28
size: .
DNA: TGTACCAGCAGTCGGGGAGGTCGGGACAGGGCCTACGAGCACTACTTC
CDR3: CTSSRGGRDRAYEHYF

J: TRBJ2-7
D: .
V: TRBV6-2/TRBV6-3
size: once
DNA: TGTGCCAGCGGTTACGCCCCCGAGTCCAACGAGCTGTACTTC
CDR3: CASGYAPESNELYF

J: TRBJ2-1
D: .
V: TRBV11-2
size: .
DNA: TGTGCCTGCAGCTTATTGTACGAGCGTAACAATGAGCAGTTTTTC
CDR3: CACSLLYERNNEQFF

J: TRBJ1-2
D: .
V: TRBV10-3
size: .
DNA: TGTGTCATCAGTGATTTTAGGTCAGGGTTGGATGGCTACACCTTC
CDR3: CVISDFRSGLDGYTF

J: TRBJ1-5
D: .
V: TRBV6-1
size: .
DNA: TGTACCAGCAGGATAGGGGATCAGCCCCAGCATTTT
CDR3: CTSRIGDQPQHF

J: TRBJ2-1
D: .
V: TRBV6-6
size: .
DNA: TGTTCAAGCAGTTACTCGTGGAGGGACAATGAGCAGTTCTTC
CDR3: CSSSYSWRDNEQFF

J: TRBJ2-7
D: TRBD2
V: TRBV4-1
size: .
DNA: TGCGCCAGCTGCCAAGAGTTCGGGACTAGCGGAATCTGCGAGCAGTACTTC
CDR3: CASCQEFGTSGICEQYF

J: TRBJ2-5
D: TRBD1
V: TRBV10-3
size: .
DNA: TGTGTCATCAGTGACAGGGAAGAGACCCAGTACTTC
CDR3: CVISDREETQYF

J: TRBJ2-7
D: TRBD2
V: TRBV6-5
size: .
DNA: TGTGTCAGCAGCCCTTCTACTAACGGGAGGGCCTACGAGCAATACTTC
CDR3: CVSSPSTNGRAYEQYF

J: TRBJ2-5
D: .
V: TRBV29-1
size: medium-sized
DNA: TGCAGCGTGTTGGACCAAAAGCAGGAGACCCAGTACTTC
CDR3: CSVLDQKQETQYF

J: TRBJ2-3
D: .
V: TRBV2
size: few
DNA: TGTGCCAGCAGCGGGTCGGGACTCCTCAAGGGAGATACGCAGTATTTT
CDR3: CASSGSGLLKGDTQYF

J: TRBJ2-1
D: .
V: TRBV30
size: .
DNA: TGTGCCTGGTCTCCAAGATACAATAAGCAGTTCTTC
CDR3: CAWSPRYNKQFF

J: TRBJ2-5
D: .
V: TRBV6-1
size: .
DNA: TGTGCCAGTAGTGAAGCACACACCGGGTTTCAATATACCCAGTACTTC
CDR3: CASSEAHTGFQYTQYF

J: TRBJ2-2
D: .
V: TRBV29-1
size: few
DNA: TGCATCGTTTGGGATTATCAGACCGGGGAGCTGTTTTTT
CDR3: CIVWDYQTGELFF

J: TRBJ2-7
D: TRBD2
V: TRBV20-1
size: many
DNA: TGCAGTGCGACAACCGGGAGGACCCCGTGGGAGCAGTACTTC
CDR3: CSATTGRTPWEQYF

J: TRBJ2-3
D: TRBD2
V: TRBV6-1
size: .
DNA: TGTACCAGCAGACCGACTAGCGGTAGTATTACAGATACGCAGTATTTT
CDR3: CTSRPTSGSITDTQYF

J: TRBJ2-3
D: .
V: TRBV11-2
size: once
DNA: TGTGCCAAAAGCTTAACATCGGATACGCAGTATTTT
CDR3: CAKSLTSDTQYF

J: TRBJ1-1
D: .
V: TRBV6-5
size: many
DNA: TGTGCCAGCAGTGCCGCCGACAGGATGGTAACTGAAGCTTTCTTT
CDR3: CASSAADRMVTEAFF